Listed below are T cell receptor beta chains from one sample, sequenced in a study of CD8+ T cells in alopecia areata. Here immunoSEQ multiplex PCR was the method, and the copy in TCRdb shows in-frame clones only, minus some. The sample has 150,000 to 200,000 clones, 55% seen once; the top ten hold approximately 4.3%. The sequenced sample consisted of CD4+ T cells sorted from blood. The receptors shown here come from a human donor in good health. The CDR3 runs from the conserved cysteine through the conserved F or W. A D gene is named only where the DNA matches it firmly. Clone size is stated in some rows and not others, as once, few, many or a class when expanded.

CSVGVPPTEAFF | TGCAGCGTTGGAGTTCCCCCCACTGAAGCTTTCTTT | - | TRBJ1-1 | - | TRBV29-1
CSVGEGLARRYEQYF | TGCAGCGTCGGCGAGGGGCTAGCGAGACGCTACGAGCAGTACTTC | - | TRBJ2-7 | - | TRBV29-1
CASSSLAGGPRENEQFF | TGCGCCAGCAGCTCGCTAGCGGGAGGGCCTCGGGAAAATGAGCAGTTCTTC | TRBD2 | TRBJ2-1 | few | TRBV10-1
CASSRYGSVNYGYTF | TGTGCCAGCAGCCGTTACGGGTCTGTTAACTATGGCTACACCTTC | - | TRBJ1-2 | few | TRBV7-8
CSVQAGAGTYF | TGCAGCGTTCAAGCTGGGGCAGGGACGTACTTC | - | TRBJ2-7 | - | TRBV29-1
CASSPRQGNSQPQHF | TGTGCCAGCAGCCCCCGACAGGGTAACAGTCAGCCCCAGCATTTT | TRBD1 | TRBJ1-5 | - | TRBV7-2
CASSQVVRNTEAFF | TGCGCCAGCAGCCAAGTTGTACGTAACACTGAAGCTTTCTTT | - | TRBJ1-1 | - | TRBV4-1
CAWCQAVNTEAFF | TGTGCCTGGTGCCAGGCCGTAAACACTGAAGCTTTCTTT | - | TRBJ1-1 | - | TRBV30
CASSRAGADTQYF | TGTGCCAGCAGCCGGGCGGGAGCAGATACGCAGTATTTT | TRBD2 | TRBJ2-3 | - | TRBV7-9
CSVGPINYGYTF | TGCAGCGTTGGCCCGATTAACTATGGCTACACCTTC | - | TRBJ1-2 | - | TRBV29-1
CASSLGTGDQETQYF | TGTGCCAGCAGCTTAGGGACAGGGGACCAAGAGACCCAGTACTTC | TRBD1 | TRBJ2-5 | few | TRBV11-1
CASSLDGRLNTEAFF | TGCGCCAGCAGCTTGGATGGGCGCTTGAACACTGAAGCTTTCTTT | - | TRBJ1-1 | - | TRBV5-1
CAWSARAGYGNEQFF | TGTGCCTGGAGCGCCCGCGCGGGATATGGTAATGAGCAGTTCTTC | - | TRBJ2-1 | few | TRBV30
CASSQGSGSADTQYF | TGTGCCAGCAGTCAGGGGAGCGGGAGTGCAGATACGCAGTATTTT | TRBD2 | TRBJ2-3 | - | TRBV25-1
CSVEGGTGGRAEAFF | TGCAGCGTTGAAGGTGGGACAGGGGGAAGAGCTGAAGCTTTCTTT | TRBD1 | TRBJ1-1 | - | TRBV29-1
CASSLRTRGGETQYF | TGTGCCAGCAGTTTACGGACCCGAGGAGGGGAGACCCAGTACTTC | - | TRBJ2-5 | - | TRBV28
CASSLPSRGMNEQFF | TGTGCCAGCAGCCTACCGAGCAGGGGGATGAATGAGCAGTTCTTC | TRBD1 | TRBJ2-1 | - | TRBV9
CASSRGGMDTEAFF | TGCGCCAGCAGCAGAGGGGGCATGGACACTGAAGCTTTCTTT | TRBD1 | TRBJ1-1 | - | TRBV5-1
CASSFGLTARRVKNIQYF | TGTGCCAGCAGTTTTGGTCTGACAGCCCGAAGGGTCAAAAACATTCAGTACTTC | - | TRBJ2-4 | - | TRBV28
CASSGQDFYGYTF | TGTGCCAGCAGCGGACAGGACTTTTATGGCTACACCTTC | TRBD1 | TRBJ1-2 | - | TRBV25-1
CASSVTQGAWGYTF | TGTGCCAGCAGCGTAACACAGGGGGCGTGGGGCTACACCTTC | TRBD1 | TRBJ1-2 | - | TRBV7-9
CASRPPGQTYEQYF | TGTGCCAGCAGACCCCCGGGACAGACCTACGAGCAGTACTTC | TRBD1 | TRBJ2-7 | - | TRBV6-6
CAWQNQANYGYTF | TGTGCCTGGCAGAACCAAGCTAACTATGGCTACACCTTC | - | TRBJ1-2 | - | TRBV30
CASSLELGYTF | TGTGCCAGCAGTTTGGAGTTAGGCTACACCTTC | - | TRBJ1-2 | - | TRBV7-9
CASSPALFGKHEQFF | TGTGCCAGCAGTCCAGCCCTATTTGGTAAACATGAGCAGTTCTTC | - | TRBJ2-1 | few | TRBV28
CASSPRISFLADQETQYF | TGCGCCAGCAGCCCGAGGATTAGTTTCCTAGCGGATCAAGAGACCCAGTACTTC | TRBD2 | TRBJ2-5 | few | TRBV5-1
CASTNPGLAGNEQFF | TGCGCCAGCACTAACCCGGGACTAGCGGGAAATGAGCAGTTCTTC | TRBD2 | TRBJ2-1 | - | TRBV5-1
CSVEDLVDTQYF | TGCAGCGTTGAAGATCTGGTAGATACGCAGTATTTT | - | TRBJ2-3 | - | TRBV29-1
CATSVGTNQPQHF | TGTGCCACCAGCGTGGGAACCAACCAGCCCCAGCATTTT | - | TRBJ1-5 | - | TRBV15
CASRYQGNTEAFF | TGTGCCAGCAGATATCAGGGGAACACTGAAGCTTTCTTT | - | TRBJ1-1 | - | TRBV6-5
CASSRRTGQTQYF | TGTGCCAGCAGTAGACGGACAGGGCAGACCCAGTACTTC | TRBD1 | TRBJ2-5 | - | TRBV6-5